This passage covers 29 T cell receptor delta chains from one sample sequenced in a study of Vδ1+ human thymocytes. These receptors have no identified antigens. Study-wide findings and caveats: Thymic TRG and TRD repertoires appeared highly polyclonal, with Gaussian CDR3 length distributions.

Extracted RNA was reverse transcribed into cDNA. Pooled V-gene forward primers with one constant-region reverse primer generated the CDR3 amplicons by multiplex PCR. TCRdb re-called the multiplex PCR reads through CATT. This sample carries 23,000 or so delta-chain clones, nearly 7.5% of them seen once, and the ten largest clones take 0.8% to 1%. Sequenced: Vdelta1+ gamma-delta thymocytes from the thymus. Subset reported: FACS-sorted CD3+ TCRalphabeta- TCRVdelta1+ TCRVdelta2- thymocytes. The receptors were sampled from a girl in the first two years of life who had congenital heart surgery.

This chain uses TRDV1 with TRDJ1, with 11 bases aligning to TRDD3. TCRdb offers no J gene call, so here the DNA was matched to germline to obtain one. The CDR3 spans 17 residues. The V gene end was trimmed by 8 bases and the J gene end by 4 bases; junction bases not matched to a gene: 15. Germline-derived CDR1 and CDR2 are TSWWSYY and QGS. CDR3 nucleotides: TGTGCTCTTATGACTAAACTGGGGGATAGGAGGATCGATAAACTCATCTTT. Translation: CALMTKLGDRRIDKLIF.

The chain has TRDV1 and TRDJ1; 10 nucleotides align to TRDD3. Germline trimming cut 0 bases from V and 0 bases from J; bases unmatched to any gene: 16. There are 21 residues in the CDR3. Germline assignment: CDR1 TSWWSYY and CDR2 QGS. CDR3 residues: CALGELSPSFNWGMYTDKLIF. The CDR3 DNA is TGTGCTCTTGGGGAACTATCACCGTCCTTTAACTGGGGGATGTACACCGATAAACTCATCTTT.

The sample holds a few counts of this clone. This rearrangement joins TRDV1 to TRDJ1; tentative D call: TRDD2 (6 bases). Trimming removed 2 bases from V and 2 bases from J, with 30 bases in between. The CDR3 loop spans 21 amino acids. Germline V CDR1 and CDR2: TSWWSYY, QGS. CDR3: CALGEDSFPLTPGGGTDKLIF. The CDR3 bases are TGTGCTCTTGGGGAAGACTCCTTCCCACTAACCCCAGGGGGTGGAACCGATAAACTCATCTTT.

V usage is TRDV1 and J usage is TRDJ1, with 10 bases that match TRDD3. Germline assignment: CDR1 TSWWSYY and CDR2 QGS. The V gene end was trimmed by 5 bases and the J gene end by 0 bases; junction bases not matched to a gene: 15. The CDR3 loop spans 19 amino acids. Here the CDR3 reads CALGPVYGGYPSYTDKLIF. In DNA, the CDR3 is TGTGCTCTTGGGCCAGTATATGGGGGATACCCCTCGTACACCGATAAACTCATCTTT.

The chain is built from TRDV3 and TRDJ1; 11 bases align to TRDD3. With 4 bases clipped from V and 2 bases from J, the junction kept 15 bases outside the gene matches. Germline-derived CDR1 and CDR2 are TVYSNPD and GDNSRS (reference sequence). This CDR3 is 17 amino acids long. CDR3 protein: CASNDTLGDTCTDKLIF. The CDR3 nucleotides read TGTGCCTCCAATGATACGCTGGGGGATACCTGTACCGATAAACTCATCTTT.

This chain uses TRDV1 with TRDJ1; 9 bases align to TRDD3. Germline CDR1 reads TSWWSYY; CDR2 reads QGS. This CDR3 region has 19 residues. After removal of 2 bases from V and 0 bases from J, the junction contained 13 bases not matched to a gene. This chain's CDR3 is CALGERIVLGEKYTDKLIF. DNA of the CDR3: TGTGCTCTTGGGGAAAGGATCGTACTGGGGGAGAAGTACACCGATAAACTCATCTTT.

This clone was seen more than once but under ten times. This chain uses TRDV2 with TRDJ1; D remains unclear. CDR1 and CDR2 from the germline V gene are GEAIGNYY and EKD. V was shortened by 5 bases and J by 3 bases, with 18 bases between the two germline ends. This CDR3 region has 15 residues. CDR3 bases: TGTGCCTGTGTATATGGCGGCTGGTGGTCCGATAAACTCATCTTT. As protein: CACVYGGWWSDKLIF.

In its sample, this clone was seen a few times. The rearrangement joins TRAV29/DV5 to TRDJ1; 9 bases match TRDD3. With 3 bases clipped from V and 0 bases from J, the junction kept 12 bases outside the gene matches. CDR1 and CDR2 (germline): NSMFDY, ISSIKDK. CDR3 length: 17 residues. The CDR3 reads CAATGTGGSHYTDKLIF. The CDR3 DNA follows: TGTGCAGCAACCGGGACTGGGGGAAGCCATTACACCGATAAACTCATCTTT.

This clone appeared a few times. The same CDR3 can be traced to other DNA sequences in this sample. This chain joins TRDV1 and TRDJ1; 7 positions agree with TRDD3. This CDR3 has 17 amino acids. The V segment lost 2 bases and the J segment 0 bases; nucleotides outside the gene matches: 9. Germline V CDR1 and CDR2: TSWWSYY, QGS. Written as DNA, the CDR3 is TGTGCTCTTGGGGAAATCCCTACGGGGGGATACACCGATAAACTCATCTTT. Encoded protein: CALGEIPTGGYTDKLIF.

This clone was picked up a small number of times. The chain combines TRDV1 with TRDJ1; TRDD3 aligns across 8 bases. The J segment lost 0 bases and the V segment lost 5 bases, leaving 26 bases of the junction unmatched. Per germline, CDR1 TSWWSYY and CDR2 QGS. This CDR3 region has 22 residues. CDR3 amino acids: CALGKALTRGDIHWRYTDKLIF. The CDR3 DNA follows: TGTGCTCTTGGGAAAGCCCTTACGCGGGGGGATATTCATTGGAGGTACACCGATAAACTCATCTTT.

This clone was detected only a few times. The V gene is TRDV1, the J gene TRDJ1; D gene unclear. Trimming removed 0 bases from V and 0 bases from J, with 11 bases in between. This CDR3 has 16 amino acids. Germline V gene data show CDR1 as TSWWSYY and CDR2 as QGS. CDR3 in amino acids: CALGELSAFDTDKLIF. CDR3 DNA: TGTGCTCTTGGGGAACTCTCCGCATTTGACACCGATAAACTCATCTTT.

The rearrangement uses TRDV1 and TRDJ1; TRDD3 matches at 7 bases. Germline lookup yields CDR1 TSWWSYY and CDR2 QGS. Trimming took 2 bases from V and 0 from J; bases not matched to a gene: 12. The CDR3 extends over 18 amino acids. CDR3 sequence: CALGEGPGLGGYTDKLIF. In DNA, the CDR3 is TGTGCTCTTGGGGAAGGTCCGGGGCTGGGGGGTTACACCGATAAACTCATCTTT.

On this clone: The germline gene is not matched at one end of the junction; a read error may be the cause. This rearrangement joins TRDV1 to TRDJ1; 12 nucleotides align to TRDD3. Germline V gives CDR1 TSWWSYY, CDR2 QGS. This CDR3 has 24 residues. CDR3 residues: CALGSHLPNEYWGIHRSKTDKLIF. The CDR3 region has the DNA TGCGCTCTTGGGTCCCATCTTCCTAACGAGTACTGGGGGATACATAGGTCGAAGACCGATAAACTCATCTTT.

This clone was recorded a few times. The chain uses TRDV1 and TRDJ1, with D perhaps matching TRDD3 (7 bases). The CDR3 has 19 amino acids. V dropped 4 bases and J dropped 1 base, with 25 bases sitting between them. Germline V gene sequence: CDR1 TSWWSYY, CDR2 QGS. CDR3 nucleotide sequence: TGTGCTCTTGGGGTGGCCTTCCCCATTTACTGGGGATTCACCGATAAACTCATCTTT. This encodes CALGVAFPIYWGFTDKLIF.

J is TRDJ1 and V is TRDV1, with 9 bases matching TRDD3. The V and J ends lost 2 bases and 0 bases, in that order; junction bases with no gene match: 19. The CDR3 consists of 21 residues. The germline gives CDR1 TSWWSYY, CDR2 QGS. The CDR3 DNA follows: TGTGCTCTTGGGGAAACACCACACCCATACTGGGGGACTTCGTACACCGATAAACTCATCTTT. As protein: CALGETPHPYWGTSYTDKLIF.

This chain uses TRDV1 with TRDJ1, with D uncertain. The germline CDR1 and CDR2 sequences are TSWWSYY and QGS. The CDR3 loop spans 14 amino acids. Trimming removed 0 bases at V and 0 bases at J, with 5 bases between. The CDR3 coding sequence is TGTGCTCTTGGGGAACTATCGAACACCGATAAACTCATCTTT. Amino acids: CALGELSNTDKLIF.

This clone has just a few counts. The same CDR3 arises from other DNA sequences in this sample as well. The chain is built from TRDV1 and TRDJ1, with 8 positions matching TRDD3. Germline V gene lookup returns CDR1 TSWWSYY and CDR2 QGS. This CDR3 spans 18 amino acids. V was pared by 1 base and J by 4 bases, with 14 bases of the junction left unmatched. This chain's CDR3 is CALGEPHRVLGVHDKLIF. In DNA, the CDR3 is TGTGCTCTTGGGGAACCCCATCGTGTACTGGGGGTCCACGATAAACTCATCTTT.

The gene calls are TRDV1 and TRDJ1, with a weak D call TRDD3 (6 bases). This CDR3 has 17 amino acids. CDR1 and CDR2 from the germline V gene are TSWWSYY and QGS. V gave up 0 bases and J gave up 0 bases, with 14 bases separating them. The DNA of the CDR3 is TGTGCTCTTGGGGAACTAGGGGCCCGGGGATACACCGATAAACTCATCTTT. Protein sequence: CALGELGARGYTDKLIF.

This sequence joins TRDV1 and TRDJ1, with 11 bases aligning to TRDD3. V shed 6 bases and J 10 bases; nucleotides not matched to a gene: 43. The CDR3 consists of 25 residues. The V gene's germline CDR1 is TSWWSYY and CDR2 QGS. CDR3 sequence (DNA): TGTGCTCTTGGCCTCTTCCTACTGTTTCCCATACTGGGGGATATCAGGGTCCCAACCCGTAGGAGACTCATCTTT. It specifies CALGLFLLFPILGDIRVPTRRRLIF.

This clone was seen a few times. This rearrangement joins TRDV1 to TRDJ1, with D perhaps matching TRDD3 (6 bases). CDR1 is TSWWSYY, CDR2 QGS, per germline. This CDR3 is built from 23 residues. With 9 bases removed from V and 0 bases from J, the gap between germline ends came to 41 bases. CDR3 DNA: TGTGCTCTGGACCCGTTAAACATCCCTGAAGCGGATACCCTACCACGGTACACCGATAAACTCATCTTT. Translating it yields CALDPLNIPEADTLPRYTDKLIF.

This clone has just a few counts. The same CDR3 is also encoded by other DNA sequences in this sample. The genes are TRDV1 and TRDJ1; TRDD3 is a possible D gene (5 bases). The germline V gene has CDR1 TSWWSYY and CDR2 QGS. This CDR3 has 21 amino acids. V was cut by 0 bases and J by 3 bases, with 29 bases left in between. The chain's CDR3 is CALGELGGRPVLINSPDKLIF. The CDR3 nucleotides read TGTGCTCTTGGGGAACTAGGGGGCCGGCCCGTACTCATCAATTCCCCCGATAAACTCATCTTT.

This clone was counted only a few times. The gene calls are TRDV1 and TRDJ1, with no clear D. Germline CDR1 and CDR2: TSWWSYY and QGS. Deletions cut 0 bases from V and 2 bases from J, with 7 bases between. This CDR3 has 14 amino acids. For the CDR3, the DNA is TGTGCTCTTGGGGAACTGGGACGGACCGATAAACTCATCTTT. Encoded protein: CALGELGRTDKLIF.

A few counts support this clone. The chain combines TRDV1 with TRDJ1; maybe TRDD3 (5 bases). CDR3 length: 13 amino acids. Trimming shortened V by 2 bases and J by 5 bases, and 9 bases separated the two germline ends. The germline CDR1 and CDR2 sequences are TSWWSYY and QGS. For the CDR3, the DNA is TGTGCTCTTGGGGAAGAGGGGAGAGATAAACTCATCTTT. It translates to CALGEEGRDKLIF.

This clone was counted a few times. The V and J genes are TRDV1 and TRDJ1; 8 bases are a match to TRDD3. The CDR3 sequence is 18 residues long. Germline loops: CDR1 TSWWSYY, CDR2 QGS. J lost 5 bases, V lost 2 bases, and 16 bases had no gene match. In DNA, the CDR3 is TGTGCTCTTGGGGAAGGCTCTCCGGCGGGGGATATGAATGATAAACTCATCTTT. It is translated as CALGEGSPAGDMNDKLIF.

This clone was seen a handful of times. The chain combines TRDV1 with TRDJ1; 10 positions match TRDD3. The CDR3 extends over 17 amino acids. V gave up 0 bases and J gave up 7 bases; unmatched junction bases: 11. Germline assignment: CDR1 TSWWSYY and CDR2 QGS. DNA for the CDR3: TGTGCTCTTGGGGAACTCGGGAAACTGGGGGATGCGGGTAAACTCATCTTT. It specifies CALGELGKLGDAGKLIF.

This chain uses TRDV1 with TRDJ1, with TRDD3 matching over 8 bases. Germline V CDR1 and CDR2: TSWWSYY, QGS. J gave up 1 base and V 3 bases, and 13 bases lay outside the gene matches. The CDR3 spans 18 residues. The CDR3 bases are TGTGCTCTTGGGGACTCCACGTACTGGGGGCCCGTCACCGATAAACTCATCTTT. It yields the protein CALGDSTYWGPVTDKLIF.

This clone has just a few counts. This chain connects TRDV1 to TRDJ1; 9 bases line up with TRDD3. CDR3 length equals 21 residues. V dropped 0 bases and J dropped 0; count of bases not matched to a gene: 17. CDR1 is TSWWSYY, CDR2 QGS, per germline. This CDR3 reads CALGELCPSLGDNGYTDKLIF. CDR3 DNA sequence: TGTGCTCTTGGGGAACTCTGTCCTTCACTGGGGGACAATGGGTACACCGATAAACTCATCTTT.

This clone turned up a few times. The rearrangement links TRDV1 to TRDJ1; D uncertain. The V gene lost 1 base and the J gene lost 5 bases, with 26 bases spanning the gap. There are 19 residues in the CDR3. The V gene's germline CDR1 is TSWWSYY and CDR2 QGS. The CDR3 nucleotides read TGTGCTCTTGGGGAACGAAACTACTTGCCCCCGGGGTATGATGATAAACTCATCTTT. This gives the protein CALGERNYLPPGYDDKLIF.

This chain links TRDV1 with TRDJ2, with TRDD3 matching over 10 bases. The CDR3 consists of 18 residues. Per germline, CDR1 TSWWSYY and CDR2 QGS. With 4 bases clipped from V and 6 bases from J, the junction kept 14 bases outside the gene matches. This chain's CDR3 is CALGARRGIRGRPAQLFF. The CDR3 DNA follows: TGTGCTCTTGGGGCCCGTCGGGGGATACGCGGAAGGCCAGCACAACTCTTCTTT.